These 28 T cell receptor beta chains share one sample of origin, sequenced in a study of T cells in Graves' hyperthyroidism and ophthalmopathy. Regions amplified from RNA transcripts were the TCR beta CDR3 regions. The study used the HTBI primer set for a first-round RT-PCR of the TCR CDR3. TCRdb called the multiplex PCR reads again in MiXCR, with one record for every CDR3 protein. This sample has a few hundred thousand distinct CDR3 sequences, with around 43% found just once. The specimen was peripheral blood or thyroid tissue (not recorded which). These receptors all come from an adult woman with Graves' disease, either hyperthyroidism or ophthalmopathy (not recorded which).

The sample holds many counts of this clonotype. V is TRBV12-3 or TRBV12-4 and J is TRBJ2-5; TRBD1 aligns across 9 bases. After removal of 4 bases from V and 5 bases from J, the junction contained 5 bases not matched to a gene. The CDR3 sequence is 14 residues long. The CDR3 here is CASSSTQGAETQYF. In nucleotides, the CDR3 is TGTGCCAGCAGTTCTACACAGGGGGCCGAGACCCAGTACTTC.

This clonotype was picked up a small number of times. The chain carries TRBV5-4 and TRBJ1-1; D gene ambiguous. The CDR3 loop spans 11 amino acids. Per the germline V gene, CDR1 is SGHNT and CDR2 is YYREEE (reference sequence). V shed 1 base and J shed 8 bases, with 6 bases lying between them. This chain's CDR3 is CASSLFGEAFF. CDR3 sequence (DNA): TGTGCCAGCAGCTTGTTCGGGGAAGCTTTCTTT.

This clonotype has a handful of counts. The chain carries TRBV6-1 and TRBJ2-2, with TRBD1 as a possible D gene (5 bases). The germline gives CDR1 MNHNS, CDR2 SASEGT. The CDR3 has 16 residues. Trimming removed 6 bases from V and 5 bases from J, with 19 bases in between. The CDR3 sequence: CASRIVTTVRTGELFF. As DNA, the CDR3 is TGTGCCAGCAGAATAGTTACGACAGTTCGGACCGGGGAGCTGTTTTTT.

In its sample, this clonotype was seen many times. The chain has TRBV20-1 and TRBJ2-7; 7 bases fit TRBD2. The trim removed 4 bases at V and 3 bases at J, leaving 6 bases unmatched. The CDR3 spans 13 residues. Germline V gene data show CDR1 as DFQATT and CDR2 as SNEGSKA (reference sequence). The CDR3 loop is CSAKAGVSYEQYF. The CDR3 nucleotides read TGCAGTGCTAAGGCGGGAGTAAGCTACGAGCAGTACTTC.

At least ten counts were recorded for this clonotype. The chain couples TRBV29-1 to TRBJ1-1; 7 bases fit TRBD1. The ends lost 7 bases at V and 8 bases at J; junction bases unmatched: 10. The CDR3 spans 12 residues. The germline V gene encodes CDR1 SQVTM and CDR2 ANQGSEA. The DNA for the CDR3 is TGCAGCGCCGAGCGGGGACAGATGGAAGCTTTCTTT. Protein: CSAERGQMEAFF.

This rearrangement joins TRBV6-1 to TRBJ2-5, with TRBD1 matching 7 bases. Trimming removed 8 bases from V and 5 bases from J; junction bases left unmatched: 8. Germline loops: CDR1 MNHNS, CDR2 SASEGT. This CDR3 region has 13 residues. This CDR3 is CASGVSTGETQYF. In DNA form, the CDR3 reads TGTGCCAGCGGGGTTTCGACAGGGGAGACCCAGTACTTC.

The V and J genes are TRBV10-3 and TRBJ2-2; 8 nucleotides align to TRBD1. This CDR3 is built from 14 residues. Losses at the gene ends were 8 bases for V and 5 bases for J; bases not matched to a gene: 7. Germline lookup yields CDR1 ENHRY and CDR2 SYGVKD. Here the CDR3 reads CAIGGQGLTGELFF. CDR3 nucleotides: TGTGCCATCGGAGGACAGGGATTAACCGGGGAGCTGTTTTTT.

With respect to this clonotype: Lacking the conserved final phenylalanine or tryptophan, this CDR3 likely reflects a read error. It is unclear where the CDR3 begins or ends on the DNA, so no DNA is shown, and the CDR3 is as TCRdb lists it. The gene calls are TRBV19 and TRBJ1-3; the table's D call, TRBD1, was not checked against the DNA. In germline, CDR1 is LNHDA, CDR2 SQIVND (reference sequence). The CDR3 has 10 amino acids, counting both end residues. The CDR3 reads CASTLKTANT.

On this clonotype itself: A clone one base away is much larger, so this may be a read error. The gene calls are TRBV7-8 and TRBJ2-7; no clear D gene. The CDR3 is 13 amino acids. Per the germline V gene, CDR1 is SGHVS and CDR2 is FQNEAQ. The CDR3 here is CAGSLVTKYEQYF. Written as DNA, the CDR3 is TGTGCCGGCAGCTTAGTTACCAAATACGAGCAGTACTTC.

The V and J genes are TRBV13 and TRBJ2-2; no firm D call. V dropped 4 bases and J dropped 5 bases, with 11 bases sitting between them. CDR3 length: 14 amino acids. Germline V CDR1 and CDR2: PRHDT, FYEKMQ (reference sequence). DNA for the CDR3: TGTGCCAGCAGCTATTCTACATGGACCGGGGAGCTGTTTTTT. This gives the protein CASSYSTWTGELFF.

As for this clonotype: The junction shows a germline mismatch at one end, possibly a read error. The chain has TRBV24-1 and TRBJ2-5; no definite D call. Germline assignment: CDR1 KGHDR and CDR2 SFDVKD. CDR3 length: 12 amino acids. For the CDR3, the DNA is TGTGCCACCAGTGATGGCCGAGAGACCCAGCACTTC. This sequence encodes CATSDGRETQHF.

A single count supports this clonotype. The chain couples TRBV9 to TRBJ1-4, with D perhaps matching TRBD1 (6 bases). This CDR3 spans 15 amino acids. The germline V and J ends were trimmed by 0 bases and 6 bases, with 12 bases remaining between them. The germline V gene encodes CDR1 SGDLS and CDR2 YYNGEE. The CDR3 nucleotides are TGTGCCAGCAGCGTAGACGGGGGCTCAGATGAAAAACTGTTTTTT. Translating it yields CASSVDGGSDEKLFF.

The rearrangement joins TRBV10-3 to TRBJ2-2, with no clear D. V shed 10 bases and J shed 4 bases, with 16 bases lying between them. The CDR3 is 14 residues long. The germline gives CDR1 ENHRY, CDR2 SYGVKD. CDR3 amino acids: CASGPEFVTGELFF. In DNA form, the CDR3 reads TGTGCCAGCGGCCCGGAGTTCGTCACCGGGGAGCTGTTTTTT.

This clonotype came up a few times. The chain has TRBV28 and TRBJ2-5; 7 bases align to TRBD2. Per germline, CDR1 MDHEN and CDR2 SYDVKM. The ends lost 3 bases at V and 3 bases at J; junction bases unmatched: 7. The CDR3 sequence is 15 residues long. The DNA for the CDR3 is TGTGCCAGCAGTTTGTTATTGGGGGGGGAAGAGACCCAGTACTTC. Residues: CASSLLLGGEETQYF.

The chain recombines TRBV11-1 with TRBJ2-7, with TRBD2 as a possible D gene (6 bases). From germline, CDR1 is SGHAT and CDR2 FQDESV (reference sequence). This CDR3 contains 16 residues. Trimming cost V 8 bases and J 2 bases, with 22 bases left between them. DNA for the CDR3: TGTGCCAGCGGGGAGGACGGGGGTTCGTTTACCTACGAGCAGTACTTC. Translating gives CASGEDGGSFTYEQYF.

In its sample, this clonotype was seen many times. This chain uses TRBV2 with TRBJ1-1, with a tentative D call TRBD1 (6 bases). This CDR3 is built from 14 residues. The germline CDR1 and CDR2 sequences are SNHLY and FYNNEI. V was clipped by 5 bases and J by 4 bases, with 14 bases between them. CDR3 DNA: TGTGCCAGCAGTCAACAGGGAGGGGCCACTGAAGCTTTCTTT. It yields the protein CASSQQGGATEAFF.

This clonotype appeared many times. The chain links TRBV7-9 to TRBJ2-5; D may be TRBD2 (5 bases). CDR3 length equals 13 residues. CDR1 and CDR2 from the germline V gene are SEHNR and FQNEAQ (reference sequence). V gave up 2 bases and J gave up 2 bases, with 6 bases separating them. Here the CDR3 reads CASSLKRQETQYF. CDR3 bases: TGTGCCAGCAGCTTAAAGCGGCAAGAGACCCAGTACTTC.

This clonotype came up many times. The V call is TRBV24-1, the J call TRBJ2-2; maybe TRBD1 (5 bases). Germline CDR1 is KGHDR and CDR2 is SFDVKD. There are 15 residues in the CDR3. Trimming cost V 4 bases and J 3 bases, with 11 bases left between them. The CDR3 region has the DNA TGTGCCACCAGTGACAGGGCCAGGGACACCGGGGAGCTGTTTTTT. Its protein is CATSDRARDTGELFF.

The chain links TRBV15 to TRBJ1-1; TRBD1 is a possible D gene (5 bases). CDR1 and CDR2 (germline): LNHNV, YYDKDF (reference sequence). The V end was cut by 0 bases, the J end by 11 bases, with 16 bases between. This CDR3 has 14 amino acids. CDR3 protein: CATSRDGVGVGAFF. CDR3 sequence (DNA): TGTGCCACCAGCAGAGATGGGGTAGGGGTGGGGGCTTTCTTT.

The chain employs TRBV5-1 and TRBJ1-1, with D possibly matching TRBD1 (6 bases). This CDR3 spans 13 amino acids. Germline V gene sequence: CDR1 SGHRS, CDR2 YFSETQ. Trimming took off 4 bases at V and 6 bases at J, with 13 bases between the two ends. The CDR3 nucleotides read TGCGCCAGCAGCCGGGGGCAGACTGCTGAAGCTTTCTTT. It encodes CASSRGQTAEAFF.

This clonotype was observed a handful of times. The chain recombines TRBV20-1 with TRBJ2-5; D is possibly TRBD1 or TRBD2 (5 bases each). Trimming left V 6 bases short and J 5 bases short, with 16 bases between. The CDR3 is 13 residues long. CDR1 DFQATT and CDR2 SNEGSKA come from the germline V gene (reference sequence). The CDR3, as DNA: TGCAGTGCGCAAAGCGGACATGGGGAGACCCAGTACTTC. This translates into CSAQSGHGETQYF.

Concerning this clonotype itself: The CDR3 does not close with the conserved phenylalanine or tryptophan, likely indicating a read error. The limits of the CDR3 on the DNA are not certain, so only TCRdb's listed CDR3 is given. The CDR3 region is CASTPRGDIVSY. The chain links TRBV9 to TRBJ2-3; no DNA check was done on the table's D call, TRBD1. Germline loops: CDR1 SGDLS, CDR2 YYNGEE. 12 amino acids form the CDR3, both terminal residues included.

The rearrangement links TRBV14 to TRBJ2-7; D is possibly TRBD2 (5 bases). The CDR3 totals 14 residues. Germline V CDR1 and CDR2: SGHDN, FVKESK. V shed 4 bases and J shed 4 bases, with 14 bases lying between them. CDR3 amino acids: CASSPDFLAYEQYF. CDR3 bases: TGTGCCAGCAGCCCGGACTTCCTCGCGTACGAGCAGTACTTC.

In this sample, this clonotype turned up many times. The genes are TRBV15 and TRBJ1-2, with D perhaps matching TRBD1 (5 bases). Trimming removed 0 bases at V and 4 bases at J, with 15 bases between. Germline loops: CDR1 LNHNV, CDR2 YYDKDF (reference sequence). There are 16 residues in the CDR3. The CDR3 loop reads CATSRDSEGMAYGYTF. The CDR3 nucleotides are TGTGCCACCAGCAGAGACTCCGAGGGGATGGCCTATGGCTACACCTTC.

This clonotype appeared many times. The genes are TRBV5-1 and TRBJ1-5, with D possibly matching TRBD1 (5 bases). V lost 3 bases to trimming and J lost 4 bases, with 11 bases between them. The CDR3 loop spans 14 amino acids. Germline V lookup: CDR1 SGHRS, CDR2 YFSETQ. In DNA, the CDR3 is TGCGCCAGCAGCTGGGGGGGGTTAAATCAGCCCCAGCATTTT. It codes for CASSWGGLNQPQHF.

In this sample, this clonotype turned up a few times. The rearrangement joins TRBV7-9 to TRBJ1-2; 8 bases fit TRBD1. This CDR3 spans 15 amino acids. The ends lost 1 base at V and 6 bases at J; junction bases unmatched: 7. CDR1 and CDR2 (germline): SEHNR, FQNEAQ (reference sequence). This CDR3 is CASSLGAGGNDGYTF. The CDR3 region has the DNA TGTGCCAGCAGCTTAGGTGCAGGGGGCAATGATGGCTACACCTTC. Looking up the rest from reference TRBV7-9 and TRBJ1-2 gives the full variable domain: DTGVSQNPRHKITKRGQNVTFRCDPISEHNRLYWYRQTLGQGPEFLTYFQNEAQLEKSRLLSDRFSAERPKGSFSTLEIQRTEQGDSAMYLCASSLGAGGNDGYTFGSGTRLTVV.

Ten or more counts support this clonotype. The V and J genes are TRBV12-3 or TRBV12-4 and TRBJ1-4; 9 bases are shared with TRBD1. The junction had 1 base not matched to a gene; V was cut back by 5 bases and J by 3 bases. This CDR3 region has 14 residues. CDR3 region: CASSGTGPNEKLFF. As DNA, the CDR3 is TGTGCCAGCAGTGGGACAGGGCCTAATGAAAAACTGTTTTTT.

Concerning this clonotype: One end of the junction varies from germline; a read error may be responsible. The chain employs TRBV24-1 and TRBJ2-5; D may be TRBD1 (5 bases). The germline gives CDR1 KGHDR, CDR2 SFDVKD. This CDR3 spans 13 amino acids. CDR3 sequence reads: CATRDDRLETRYF. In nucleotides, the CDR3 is TGTGCCACCCGTGATGACAGACTCGAGACCCGGTACTTC.